This TCR beta chain originates from a study of breast tumors, draining lymph nodes, adjacent tissues. Regarding this clonotype: The limits of the CDR3 on the DNA are not certain, so only TCRdb's listed CDR3 is given.

The lymph nodes were axillary draining lymph nodes from breast cancer patients. TCRdb independently ran MiXCR on the multiplex PCR reads; one entry per CDR3 protein. This table has more than 80,000 distinct CDR3 sequences, less than 40% appearing once. The clonotype was recovered from a female donor with breast cancer. Some clones in this sample may be carry-over from other donors' samples. Sequenced sample: axillary lymph node tissue.

The CDR3 sequence: CASSFYICSAAPQYEQYF. The J gene is TRBJ2-7, the V gene TRBV7-2; the DNA was not used to check the table's D call, TRBD1. Looked up from germline, CDR1 is SGHTA and CDR2 is FQGNSA. The CDR3 numbers 18 amino acids, ends counted.